The sequence of this T cell receptor beta chain was determined in a study of blood T cell repertoires in COVID-19. Study-wide context: Collection of acute and convalescent COVID-19 samples took place in the United States, Italy and Spain. PBMCs, B-cell-depleted T cells, or T cells were the source of the cDNA or gDNA that made up the material.

Per the authors' pipeline: How many nucleated cells were present was estimated from reference gene primer amplification. Profiling relied on immunoSEQ multiplex PCR, and the TCRdb table lists in-frame clones only, not all of them. D and trimming come from the DNA, and the V and J calls and clone size come from that table. The profile shows tens of thousands of clones, roughly 80% of them singletons. CDR1 and CDR2 from the germline V gene are SNHLY and FYNNEI. The CDR3 loop spans 14 amino acids. J gave up 4 bases and V 2 bases, and 2 bases lay outside the gene matches. The sample was peripheral blood. The sequence derives from a human donor in a cohort sampled during active COVID-19. V gene TRBV2 combines with J gene TRBJ2-7, with 10 bases fitting TRBD1. Here the CDR3 DNA reads TGTGCCAGCAGTGAATTGGGACAGGGGTACGAGCAGTACTTC. Encoded protein: CASSELGQGYEQYF.